The 32 T cell receptor beta chains below were found in one sample sequenced in a study of technical replicates of blood from a few donors. Profiling relied on immunoSEQ multiplex PCR, and the TCRdb table lists in-frame clones only, not all of them. This table has about 75,000 clones, 95% to 98% appearing once. Sequencing used T cells isolated from PBMCs. These receptors came from a human donor in good health.

This clone was found once. The rearrangement links TRBV5-1 to TRBJ2-5; 12 bases match TRBD1. The CDR3 sequence is 16 residues long. Trimming took 6 bases from V and 5 from J; bases not matched to a gene: 11. CDR1 is SGHRS, CDR2 YFSETQ, per germline. The CDR3 is CASTLRPGQGAETQYF. The DNA of the CDR3 is TGCGCCAGCACCCTACGGCCGGGACAGGGGGCCGAGACCCAGTACTTC. Looking up the rest from reference TRBV5-1 and TRBJ2-5 gives the full variable domain: KAGVTQTPRYLIKTRGQQVTLSCSPISGHRSVSWYQQTPGQGLQFLFEYFSETQRNKGNFPGRFSGRQFSNSRSEMNVSTLELGDSALYLCASTLRPGQGAETQYFGPGTRLLVL.

This chain joins TRBV21-1 and TRBJ2-5; the table's D gene call, TRBD2, was not cross checked with the DNA. TRBV21-1 is recorded as a pseudogene. The CDR3 is 14 amino acids. As DNA, the CDR3 is TGTGCCAGCAGCAAAACCCCGACGGGAGAGACCCAGTACTTC. This gives the protein CASSKTPTGETQYF.

This chain joins TRBV7-9 and TRBJ2-7; a weak D match, TRBD1 (7 bases). This CDR3 region has 14 residues. Germline V CDR1 and CDR2: SEHNR, FQNEAQ (reference sequence). The V end was cut by 5 bases, the J end by 2 bases, with 13 bases between. CDR3: CASSRQGGPYEQYF. DNA of the CDR3: TGTGCCAGCAGCCGACAGGGAGGTCCCTACGAGCAGTACTTC.

The J gene is TRBJ2-1, the V gene TRBV7-2; a weak D match, TRBD1 (6 bases). V shed 3 bases and J shed 2 bases, with 14 bases lying between them. The V gene's germline CDR1 is SGHTA and CDR2 FQGNSA. CDR3 length equals 16 residues. The CDR3 reads CASSFIGGAPYNEQFF. The DNA of the CDR3 is TGTGCCAGCAGCTTTATAGGGGGAGCCCCCTACAATGAGCAGTTCTTC.

The V gene is TRBV10-3, the J gene TRBJ1-4; D gene uncertain. Trimming removed 2 bases at V and 1 base at J, with 5 bases between. CDR1 ENHRY and CDR2 SYGVKD come from the germline V gene. The CDR3 contains 14 residues. CDR3 in amino acids: CAISEGRTNEKLFF. For the CDR3, the DNA is TGTGCCATCAGTGAGGGCCGAACTAATGAAAAACTGTTTTTT.

The chain recombines TRBV25-1 with TRBJ2-5; the match to TRBD2 covers 14 bases. Germline CDR1 and CDR2: MGHDK and SYGVNS. The J segment lost 5 bases and the V segment lost 4 bases, leaving 6 bases of the junction unmatched. The CDR3 extends over 16 amino acids. The CDR3 spells CASSGLAGGPEETQYF. DNA for the CDR3: TGTGCCAGCAGTGGACTAGCGGGAGGGCCCGAGGAGACCCAGTACTTC.

The V gene is TRBV6-5, the J gene TRBJ1-2; 8 nucleotides agree with TRBD1. The ends lost 6 bases at V and 4 bases at J; junction bases unmatched: 4. Germline lookup yields CDR1 MNHEY and CDR2 SVGAGI. There are 13 residues in the CDR3. The CDR3: CASRPTGVYGYTF. The CDR3 DNA reads as TGTGCCAGCAGACCGACAGGGGTCTATGGCTACACCTTC.

This chain links TRBV10-1 with TRBJ2-7; tentatively, D is TRBD2 (7 bases). The CDR3 sequence is 16 residues long. Germline V gene sequence: CDR1 WNHNN, CDR2 SYGVQD (reference sequence). V gave up 11 bases and J gave up 3 bases, with 26 bases separating them. The CDR3 sequence: CAPRGSGNRTLYEQYF. The CDR3 coding sequence is TGCGCCCCCAGGGGCAGCGGGAACCGAACCCTCTACGAGCAGTACTTC.

J is TRBJ2-3 and V is TRBV5-3, with 8 positions matching TRBD2. TRBV5-3 counts as an open reading frame of uncertain function. This CDR3 has 15 amino acids. V lost 1 base to trimming and J lost 2 bases; unmatched junction nucleotides: 3. The CDR3 coding sequence is TGTGCCAGAAGCTTGACTAGCGGTTTCACAGATACGCAGTATTTT. It yields the protein CARSLTSGFTDTQYF.

The chain recombines TRBV7-9 with TRBJ1-1, with D uncertain. The CDR3 is 13 residues long. V lost 3 bases to trimming and J lost 5 bases, with 10 bases between them. The germline gives CDR1 SEHNR, CDR2 FQNEAQ (reference sequence). The CDR3 reads CASSFQEVTEAFF. CDR3 bases: TGTGCCAGCAGCTTCCAGGAGGTAACTGAAGCTTTCTTT.

The chain is built from TRBV4-2 and TRBJ2-2; weak D call: TRBD2 (6 bases). V was cut by 1 base and J by 6 bases, with 9 bases left in between. This CDR3 contains 14 residues. CDR1 LGHNA and CDR2 YNFKEQ come from the germline V gene. Here the CDR3 DNA reads TGTGCCAGCAGCCAAGTCCCGGGAGCCGGGGAGCTGTTTTTT. This codes for CASSQVPGAGELFF.

This clone appeared once. The V gene is TRBV5-6, the J gene TRBJ1-1, with 8 bases matching TRBD1. V shed 4 bases, J shed 1 base, and the junction held 6 bases outside the gene matches. The germline V gene has CDR1 SGHDT and CDR2 YYEEEE. The CDR3 sequence is 15 residues long. The CDR3 region has the DNA TGTGCCAGCAGCGCCGGACAGGGCTGGAACACTGAAGCTTTCTTT. Encoded protein: CASSAGQGWNTEAFF.

The CDR3 sequence is CASGSPDRRYEQYF. In DNA, the CDR3 is TGTGCTAGTGGTTCTCCCGACAGGAGGTACGAGCAGTACTTC. The chain is built from TRBV12-5 and TRBJ2-7; a weak D match, TRBD1 (6 bases). Germline V CDR1 and CDR2: LGHNT, FRNRAP. V lost 4 bases to trimming and J lost 4 bases, with 14 bases between them. The CDR3 covers 14 residues.

J is TRBJ2-5 and V is TRBV19; D may be TRBD2 (6 bases). The germline gives CDR1 LNHDA, CDR2 SQIVND (reference sequence). The CDR3 covers 12 residues. V lost 5 bases, J lost 13 bases, and 17 bases lay in between. CDR3 sequence (DNA): TGTGCCAGTAGTCGACCGGAGGGGCCTCGGTACTTC. It specifies CASSRPEGPRYF. Based on the CDR3 plus reference TRBV19 and TRBJ2-5, the full variable domain is DGGITQSPKYLFRKEGQNVTLSCEQNLNHDAMYWYRQDPGQGLRLIYYSQIVNDFQKGDIAEGYSVSREKKESFPLTVTSAQKNPTAFYLCASSRPEGPRYFGPGTRLLVL.

The gene calls are TRBV4-1 and TRBJ2-1; TRBD2 agrees at 9 bases. This CDR3 comprises 14 residues. Trimming removed 5 bases from V and 7 bases from J; junction bases left unmatched: 6. Germline CDR1 MGHRA, CDR2 YSYEKL. Here the CDR3 DNA reads TGCGCCAGCAGCGCGGGACTAGCCGCGAATGAGCAGTTCTTC. Translated: CASSAGLAANEQFF.

The chain uses TRBV11-2 and TRBJ2-3; D possibly corresponds to TRBD2 (6 bases). This CDR3 spans 14 amino acids. Per the germline V gene, CDR1 is SGHAT and CDR2 is FQNNGV. Trimming stripped 4 bases from V and 2 bases from J, with 10 bases between. The CDR3: CASSSGTFTDTQYF. The CDR3 region has the DNA TGTGCCAGCAGCTCTGGGACTTTCACAGATACGCAGTATTTT.

The chain employs TRBV6-5 and TRBJ1-2; 10 bases match TRBD1. This CDR3 is built from 16 residues. V lost 4 bases, J lost 0 bases, and 5 bases stayed unmatched. Looked up from germline, CDR1 is MNHEY and CDR2 is SVGAGI. Here the CDR3 DNA reads TGTGCCAGCAGTTCCACCGGGACAGGGGCTAACTATGGCTACACCTTC. This codes for CASSSTGTGANYGYTF.

This chain joins TRBV21-1 and TRBJ2-5; TRBD1, the D gene given by the table, was not confirmed from the DNA. TRBV21-1 is listed as a pseudogene. This CDR3 region has 16 residues. CDR3 region: CASSKETGGLQETQYF. The CDR3 nucleotides are TGTGCCAGCAGCAAAGAGACAGGGGGGCTTCAAGAGACCCAGTACTTC.

The V call is TRBV19, the J call TRBJ2-6; D is unresolved. Germline values: CDR1 LNHDA, CDR2 SQIVND (reference sequence). The CDR3 consists of 16 residues. V was clipped by 7 bases and J by 0 bases, with 13 bases between them. The CDR3, as DNA: TGTGCCAGTACTCCCGTCCTGAGCTCTGGGGCCAACGTCCTGACTTTC. Translating it yields CASTPVLSSGANVLTF. The full variable domain, with the rest looked up from reference TRBV19 and TRBJ2-6, is DGGITQSPKYLFRKEGQNVTLSCEQNLNHDAMYWYRQDPGQGLRLIYYSQIVNDFQKGDIAEGYSVSREKKESFPLTVTSAQKNPTAFYLCASTPVLSSGANVLTFGAGSRLTVL.

V gene TRBV29-1 combines with J gene TRBJ2-7, with a tentative D call TRBD1 (5 bases). The V end lost 7 bases, the J end lost 4 bases, and 11 bases lay between the germline ends. The CDR3 is 11 amino acids. Germline lookup yields CDR1 SQVTM and CDR2 ANQGSEA. As DNA, the CDR3 is TGCAGCGCCTTGGACACTTACGAGCAGTACTTC. It translates to CSALDTYEQYF.

The chain is built from TRBV2 and TRBJ1-5; D is perhaps TRBD1 (5 bases). The length of the CDR3 is 13 residues. Germline assignment: CDR1 SNHLY and CDR2 FYNNEI. Trimming removed 4 bases at V and 6 bases at J, with 10 bases between. The CDR3 DNA reads TGTGCCAGCAGTGCCGACCAGGGTCAGCCCCAGCATTTT. It codes for CASSADQGQPQHF.

V and J are TRBV6-5 and TRBJ1-1; 8 positions match TRBD1. CDR3 length: 14 residues. From germline, CDR1 is MNHEY and CDR2 SVGAGI. V was clipped by 4 bases and J by 6 bases; unmatched bases: 7. As DNA, the CDR3 is TGTGCCAGCAGTTGGAGCGGACAGGGCGCTGAAGCTTTCTTT. Amino acid sequence: CASSWSGQGAEAFF.

The chain employs TRBV25-1 and TRBJ2-7, with 14 bases matching TRBD2. CDR3 length: 14 amino acids. Per germline, CDR1 MGHDK and CDR2 SYGVNS. Trimming took 5 bases from V and 6 from J; bases not matched to a gene: 3. The DNA of the CDR3 is TGTGCCAGCAGTCCGGGACTAGCGGGAGTCGAGCAGTACTTC. As protein: CASSPGLAGVEQYF.

V and J are TRBV5-5 and TRBJ1-1; possibly TRBD1 for D (6 bases). The CDR3 consists of 14 residues. V dropped 0 bases and J dropped 6 bases, with 12 bases sitting between them. CDR1 and CDR2 from the germline V gene are SGHKS and YYEKEE (reference sequence). In DNA form, the CDR3 reads TGTGCCAGCAGCTTGGACAGGGTTAGTTCTGAAGCTTTCTTT. It is translated as CASSLDRVSSEAFF.

This chain links TRBV9 with TRBJ1-3; D may be TRBD1 (5 bases). The CDR3 consists of 15 residues. Germline CDR1 and CDR2: SGDLS and YYNGEE. V gave up 0 bases and J gave up 4 bases, with 11 bases separating them. The CDR3, as DNA: TGTGCCAGCAGCGTAGTCCCAGGGCCCGGAAACACCATATATTTT. Its translation is CASSVVPGPGNTIYF.

This chain joins TRBV5-1 and TRBJ1-1; D unclear. The CDR3 length is 18 residues. Germline CDR1 and CDR2: SGHRS and YFSETQ. Trimming cost V 5 bases and J 1 base, with 24 bases left between them. The CDR3 reads CASRLTPKARNRNTEAFF. The CDR3 DNA reads TGCGCCAGCAGGCTCACCCCGAAGGCGAGGAATCGGAACACTGAAGCTTTCTTT.

J is TRBJ2-7 and V is TRBV4-2, with D hard to call. The V end lost 2 bases, the J end lost 0 bases, and 11 bases lay between the germline ends. The CDR3 spans 15 residues. CDR1 is LGHNA, CDR2 YNFKEQ, per germline. CDR3 DNA: TGTGCCAGCAGCCAATATGCCCCGGGCTCCTACGAGCAGTACTTC. It translates to CASSQYAPGSYEQYF.

The chain is built from TRBV30 and TRBJ2-7; 8 bases fit TRBD2. The CDR3 contains 14 residues. V trimming: 7 bases; J trimming: 3 bases; junction bases outside the gene matches: 11. Germline CDR1 reads GTSNPN; CDR2 reads SVGIG (reference sequence). CDR3 amino acids: CASSRAGDYYEQYF. The CDR3 DNA sequence: TGTGCCTCAAGTCGAGCGGGAGATTACTACGAGCAGTACTTC. Drawing the rest from reference TRBV30 and TRBJ2-7, the complete variable domain is SQTIHQWPATLVQPVGSPLSLECTVEGTSNPNLYWYRQAAGRGLQLLFYSVGIGQISSEVPQNLSASRPQDRQFILSSKKLLLSDSGFYLCASSRAGDYYEQYFGPGTRLTVT.

This chain joins TRBV5-4 and TRBJ2-7, with 7 bases that match TRBD1. Germline CDR1 is SGHNT and CDR2 is YYREEE (reference sequence). The CDR3 consists of 13 residues. V lost 5 bases and J lost 2; bases outside the gene matches: 4. The CDR3 protein is CASSLTGTYEQYF. The CDR3 DNA reads TGTGCCAGCAGTCTGACAGGGACCTACGAGCAGTACTTC.

This clone was counted once. The chain has TRBV10-3 and TRBJ2-7; D might be TRBD1 (5 bases). The V end lost 0 bases, the J end lost 7 bases, and 13 bases lay between the germline ends. Germline V CDR1 and CDR2: ENHRY, SYGVKD. The CDR3 runs 14 residues. CDR3 in DNA: TGTGCCATCAGTGAGTCTCTTGCAGGGATTGAGCAGTACTTC. Protein sequence: CAISESLAGIEQYF.

V is TRBV7-2 and J is TRBJ2-7; D is ambiguous. The CDR3 covers 14 residues. V gave up 1 base and J gave up 9 bases, with 16 bases separating them. CDR1 SGHTA and CDR2 FQGNSA come from the germline V gene. The CDR3 here is CASSLVSGTSTQYF. DNA for the CDR3: TGTGCCAGCAGCTTAGTATCAGGTACCTCTACGCAGTACTTC.

V is TRBV25-1 and J is TRBJ1-2; 7 bases fit TRBD1. The germline V gene encodes CDR1 MGHDK and CDR2 SYGVNS. The trim removed 7 bases at V and 5 bases at J, leaving 13 bases unmatched. This CDR3 spans 15 amino acids. CDR3: CASTNSDRVLYGYTF. For the CDR3, the DNA is TGTGCCAGCACCAACTCCGACAGGGTATTGTATGGCTACACCTTC.